This T cell receptor beta chain was identified during a study of a mutant IDH1 vaccine in newly diagnosed glioma. Study as a whole: Treatment recipients were approximately 62% male and around 40% female, and their mean age was approximately 42 years. Broader study findings: Immune responses arising from the vaccine appeared in about 95% of patients.

The sample's time point: week 11, during vaccination. Vaccinated patients received 300 ug of mutant IDH1 20-mer peptide per dose, with topical imiquimod. Donors' newly diagnosed IDH1-mutant WHO grade 3 or 4 astrocytomas lacked nuclear ATRX. With respect to this clone: Its antigen is unknown.

Per the germline V gene, CDR1 is KGHSY and CDR2 is FQNENV. J gave up 8 bases and V 5 bases, and 4 bases lay outside the gene matches. The CDR3 sequence is 14 residues long. This table comes from immunoSEQ multiplex PCR, and its TCRdb copy is limited to in-frame clones, with some not included. The sample includes some 120,000 clones, roughly 78% of them seen just once. The chain carries TRBV16 and TRBJ1-4, with 11 positions matching TRBD1. The origin of this receptor is a man in his forties or fifties with glioma. The source material was PBMCs, sampled from a glioma patient whose treatment included an IDH1 peptide vaccine. The CDR3 sequence is CASSSGTGGEKLFF. CDR3 coding DNA: TGTGCCAGCAGCTCCGGGACAGGGGGAGAAAAACTGTTTTTT.